This T cell receptor (beta chain) was profiled in a study of shared clonotypes between healthy human individuals. Some clones are missing from TCRdb's copy, which holds only in-frame ones; the method was immunoSEQ multiplex PCR. The profile shows 520,000 or so clones, around 79% of them singletons. The CDR3 totals 14 residues. CDR1 and CDR2 from the germline V gene are LNHDA and SQIVND (reference sequence). Trimming removed 5 bases from V and 4 bases from J, with 14 bases in between. Sequences were obtained from PBMCs. The chain is built from TRBV19 and TRBJ1-1; D gene ambiguous. The sequence came from a woman in her thirties or forties in good health. Some clones in this sample may be carry-over from other donors' samples. This CDR3 reads CASSDGSRRTEAFF. For the CDR3, the DNA is TGTGCCAGTAGTGACGGTAGCAGGCGCACTGAAGCTTTCTTT. Based on the CDR3 plus reference TRBV19 and TRBJ1-1, the full variable domain is DGGITQSPKYLFRKEGQNVTLSCEQNLNHDAMYWYRQDPGQGLRLIYYSQIVNDFQKGDIAEGYSVSREKKESFPLTVTSAQKNPTAFYLCASSDGSRRTEAFFGQGTRLTVV.